This TCR beta chain emerged from a study of blood T cells in healthy people across ages. General study results and limits: Naive CD4+ cell counts and diversity both ran higher in long-lived than in aged donors. A roughly linear fall in TCR beta diversity per million T cells was seen with increasing age. Donor CMV status was unknown, possibly confounding expanded clonotype changes.

The donors, aged roughly 6 to 90, were healthy Caucasians from Russia. Only a few counts were recorded for this clonotype. The target antigen is unknown. The V gene end was trimmed by 6 bases and the J gene end by 4 bases; junction bases not matched to a gene: 8. The CDR3 totals 15 residues. CDR1 and CDR2 (germline): SGHRS, YFSETQ. Alongside a J-beta primer mix, a sample-barcoded 5' primer served in a second PCR lasting about 7 to 12 cycles. In TCRdb, the 5' RACE reads were re-called with MiXCR into one record per CDR3 protein. The sample shows 650,000 to 700,000 distinct CDR3 sequences, 32% of them seen only once.

This sequence was found in a woman of 80 years or more in good health. This rearrangement joins TRBV5-1 to TRBJ2-3; 10 nucleotides agree with TRBD1. The material sequenced was blood. As DNA, the CDR3 is TGCGCCAGCATCCCAAACGGACAGGGGGCAGATACGCAGTATTTT. Translating gives CASIPNGQGADTQYF.